The source of this T cell receptor (beta chain) is a study of T cell repertoires in cytomegalovirus infection. Study context: An indication of both CMV infection and matching HLA type came from public TCR beta signatures. Broader study findings: In two of eight donors, the top clonotype was HLA-C-restricted CMV-specific. Cumulative public TCR beta family frequency identified CMV carriers with the relevant HLA.

The CDR3 covers 14 residues. Deletions cut 4 bases from V and 3 bases from J, with 12 bases between. From germline, CDR1 is SNHLY and CDR2 FYNNEI. Notes on this clonotype: The antigen remains undetermined.

In TCRdb, the reads were re-called with MiXCR into one record per CDR3 protein. The repertoire holds some 240,000 distinct CDR3 sequences, about 17% seen once, with approximately 44% in the top ten. What was sequenced was CD8+ T cells from PBMCs. The chain combines TRBV2 with TRBJ2-5; D possibly corresponds to TRBD1 (6 bases). The receptor was isolated from a human donor in good health (CMV status not recorded). Some clones in this sample may be carry-over from other donors' samples. CDR3 sequence reads: CASSGRQEEETQYF. The CDR3 DNA reads TGTGCCAGCAGTGGAAGACAGGAGGAAGAGACCCAGTACTTC. The variable domain in full, with the rest retrieved from reference TRBV2 and TRBJ2-5, is EPEVTQTPSHQVTQMGQEVILRCVPISNHLYFYWYRQILGQKVEFLVSFYNNEISEKSEIFDDQFSVERPDGSNFTLKIRSTKLEDSAMYFCASSGRQEEETQYFGPGTRLLVL.